These 4 T cell receptor beta chains originate from one sample sequenced in a study of CD8 T cells in Susac syndrome. The authors reverse transcribed about 0.5 to 1 ug RNA with random hexamers. TCRdb recomputed calls from the immunoSEQ multiplex PCR reads with MiXCR, one row per CDR3 protein. The table lists about 120,000 distinct CDR3 sequences, just under 95% of them singletons. Sequencing input: CD8+ T cells from PBMCs. The receptors were sampled from a human donor with Susac syndrome.

The V gene is TRBV12-3 or TRBV12-4, the J gene TRBJ2-5; no clear D. Trimming removed 6 bases from V and 5 bases from J, with 13 bases in between. The CDR3 has 13 amino acids. This chain's CDR3 is CASSPLGPETQYF. The CDR3, as DNA: TGTGCCAGCAGCCCCCTAGGACCGGAGACCCAGTACTTC.

This clonotype is a singleton in its sample. The chain joins TRBV5-6 to TRBJ2-7; D possibly corresponds to TRBD2 (7 bases). Germline V lookup: CDR1 SGHDT, CDR2 YYEEEE. Trimming removed 2 bases from V and 10 bases from J, with 16 bases in between. The CDR3 covers 13 residues. The CDR3 is CASSFGGPGVQYF. For the CDR3, the DNA is TGTGCCAGCAGCTTCGGGGGGCCGGGTGTCCAGTACTTC.

The V call is TRBV7-9, the J call TRBJ1-5; D possibly corresponds to TRBD1 (5 bases). This CDR3 contains 15 residues. The germline V gene has CDR1 SEHNR and CDR2 FQNEAQ (reference sequence). Deletions cut 5 bases from V and 4 bases from J, with 15 bases between. The CDR3 sequence is CASSPSRGENQPQHF. The CDR3 region has the DNA TGTGCCAGCAGCCCGTCCCGGGGGGAGAATCAGCCCCAGCATTTT.

The chain's CDR3 is CASSPEAAQETQYF. The CDR3 nucleotides read TGTGCCAGCAGCCCAGAGGCCGCTCAAGAGACCCAGTACTTC. The chain recombines TRBV7-9 with TRBJ2-5; no clear D gene. Per germline, CDR1 SEHNR and CDR2 FQNEAQ (reference sequence). The CDR3 contains 14 residues. The ends were cut back, 5 bases at V and 2 bases at J, with 12 bases in the middle.